The sequence of this T cell receptor beta chain was determined in a study of blood T cell repertoires in COVID-19. Study information: Samples taken during acute and convalescent COVID-19 were collected in the United States, Italy and Spain. In each case, the material was cDNA or gDNA derived from T cells, B-cell-depleted T cells, or PBMCs.

The ends lost 4 bases at V and 5 bases at J; junction bases unmatched: 9. The CDR3 length is 15 residues. CDR1 SGHRS and CDR2 YFSETQ come from the germline V gene. Original data processing: How many nucleated cells were present was estimated from reference gene primer amplification. TCRdb's table, derived via immunoSEQ multiplex PCR, lists solely in-frame clones and lacks some. V and J calls plus clone size are reproduced from that table; the DNA served to infer D and trimming. The table lists tens of thousands of clones, approximately 90% of them singletons. This sequence was found in a human donor with active COVID-19. The donor label of this sample is uncertain. J is TRBJ2-3 and V is TRBV5-1; 8 bases line up with TRBD1. The sample comprised peripheral blood. The CDR3 spells CASSPIQGAEDTQYF. As DNA, the CDR3 is TGCGCCAGCAGCCCTATCCAGGGGGCGGAAGATACGCAGTATTTT.